Listed below are T cell receptor beta chains from one sample, sequenced in a study of OX40 agonist ivuxolimab in advanced cancers. Clones were sequenced by immunoSEQ multiplex PCR, and TCRdb holds only the in-frame ones, with some missing. This sample has about 36,000 clones, with roughly 69% found just once. This material consisted of CD4+ or CD8+ T cells sorted from blood, taken in a trial of the OX40 agonist ivuxolimab. The source of these receptors is an adult with an advanced solid tumor such as melanoma, head and neck, liver or kidney cancer. The CDR3 runs from the conserved cysteine through the conserved F or W. The D gene is left open where the match is weak. Clone size is shown for a subset of rows, as once, few, many or a class of expanded clone.

J	V	D	size	CDR3	DNA
TRBJ1-1	TRBV6-1	TRBD1	.	CAVRDRTRYTEAFF	TGTGCCGTCCGGGACAGAACACGGTACACTGAAGCTTTCTTT
TRBJ2-3	TRBV6-5	.	.	CASSTDRDTQYF	TGTGCCAGCAGCACCGACAGAGATACGCAGTATTTT
TRBJ2-1	TRBV7-9	.	.	CASSLEGNEQFF	TGTGCCAGCAGCTTAGAAGGGAATGAGCAGTTCTTC
TRBJ1-4	TRBV7-9	TRBD1	.	CASSRDRGREKLFF	TGTGCCAGCAGCCGGGACAGGGGGCGTGAAAAACTGTTTTTT
TRBJ2-1	TRBV30	.	.	CAWRRRGLYNEQFF	TGTGCCTGGAGACGCAGGGGTCTTTACAATGAGCAGTTCTTC
TRBJ2-5	TRBV7-3	.	once	CASSLHSTGSETQYF	TGTGCCAGCAGCTTACACTCTACAGGGAGCGAGACCCAGTACTTC
TRBJ2-3	TRBV2	.	once	CASSEDRRGTDTQYF	TGTGCCAGCAGTGAAGACAGGCGGGGCACAGATACGCAGTATTTT
TRBJ2-7	TRBV7-2	.	.	CASSLLLGEQYF	TGTGCCAGCAGCCTACTACTTGGGGAGCAGTACTTC
TRBJ1-2	TRBV7-9	.	.	CASSLAVIGYTF	TGTGCCAGCAGCTTGGCCGTCATTGGCTACACCTTC
TRBJ1-5	TRBV21-1	.	few	CASSKGGSNNQPQHF	TGTGCCAGCAGCAAAGGAGGGTCCAACAATCAGCCCCAGCATTTT
TRBJ2-1	TRBV7-8	.	.	CASRSRQSFDEQFF	TGTGCCAGCAGGTCCAGACAGAGCTTCGATGAGCAGTTCTTC